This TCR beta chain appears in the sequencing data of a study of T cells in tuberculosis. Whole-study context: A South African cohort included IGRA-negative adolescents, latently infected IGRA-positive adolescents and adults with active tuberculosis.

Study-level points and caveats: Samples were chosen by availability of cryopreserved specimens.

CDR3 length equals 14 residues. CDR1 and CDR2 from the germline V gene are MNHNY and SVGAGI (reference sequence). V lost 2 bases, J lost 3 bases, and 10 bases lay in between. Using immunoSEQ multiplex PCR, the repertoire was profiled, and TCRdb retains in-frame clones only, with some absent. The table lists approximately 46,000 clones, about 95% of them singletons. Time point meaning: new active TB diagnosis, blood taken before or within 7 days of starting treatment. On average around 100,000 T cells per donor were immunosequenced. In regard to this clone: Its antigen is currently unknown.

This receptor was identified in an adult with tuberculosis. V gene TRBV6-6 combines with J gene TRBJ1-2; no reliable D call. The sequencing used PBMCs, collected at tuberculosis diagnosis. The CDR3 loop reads CASSYADLDYGYTF. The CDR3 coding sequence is TGTGCCAGCAGTTACGCGGATCTTGACTATGGCTACACCTTC.